The rows below give T cell receptor beta chains drawn from one sample of a study of OX40 agonist ivuxolimab in advanced cancers. The protocol was immunoSEQ multiplex PCR, while the TCRdb copy is restricted to in-frame clones and leaves out a portion. This sample carries tens of thousands of clones, about four fifths of them seen once, and the ten largest clones take under 3%. Sequences were derived from CD4+ or CD8+ T cells sorted from blood, sampled in a trial of the OX40 agonist ivuxolimab. The source of these receptors is an adult with an advanced solid tumor such as melanoma, head and neck, liver or kidney cancer. CDR3s include the opening cysteine and the closing phenylalanine or tryptophan. Fields, in order: D gene, clone size, J gene, V gene, CDR3 protein, CDR3 DNA. A D gene is named only where the DNA matches it firmly. Clone size, where shown, is once, few, many, or a class for clones that have expanded.

D: NA
size: NA
J: TRBJ1-3
V: TRBV4-1
CDR3: CASSQGEHMSSGNTIYF
DNA: TGCGCCAGCAGCCAAGGGGAACACATGAGCTCTGGAAACACCATATATTTT

D: TRBD1
size: once
J: TRBJ1-2
V: TRBV28
CDR3: CASSSTGVGGYGYTF
DNA: TGTGCCAGCAGTTCGACAGGGGTTGGAGGCTATGGCTACACCTTC

D: NA
size: NA
J: TRBJ2-3
V: TRBV7-2
CDR3: CASSHDSGGTDTQYF
DNA: TGTGCCAGCAGCCACGACAGTGGCGGGACAGATACGCAGTATTTT

D: TRBD2
size: NA
J: TRBJ2-3
V: TRBV5-1
CDR3: CASSPLGTSGDTQYF
DNA: TGCGCCAGCAGCCCACTGGGGACTAGTGGGGATACGCAGTATTTT

D: TRBD1
size: NA
J: TRBJ1-5
V: TRBV5-1
CDR3: CASSTTGGSNQPQHF
DNA: TGCGCCAGCAGCACAACAGGGGGCAGCAATCAGCCCCAGCATTTT

D: NA
size: medium-sized
J: TRBJ2-7
V: TRBV6-6
CDR3: CASSIVTEQYF
DNA: TGTGCCAGCAGTATAGTTACCGAGCAGTACTTC

D: NA
size: few
J: TRBJ1-3
V: TRBV9
CDR3: CASSVEGSGGSGNTIYF
DNA: TGTGCCAGCAGCGTAGAGGGCTCGGGCGGCTCTGGAAACACCATATATTTT

D: TRBD1
size: NA
J: TRBJ2-1
V: TRBV4-3
CDR3: CASSRFSTGGLYNEQFF
DNA: TGCGCCAGCAGCCGGTTCTCAACAGGGGGCCTGTACAATGAGCAGTTCTTC

D: NA
size: NA
J: TRBJ2-7
V: TRBV28
CDR3: CASSKATGTLREQYF
DNA: TGTGCCAGCAGTAAAGCGACAGGCACTCTACGCGAGCAGTACTTC

D: NA
size: NA
J: TRBJ2-6
V: TRBV7-3
CDR3: CASSPQTTGANVLTF
DNA: TGTGCCAGCAGCCCACAGACCACTGGGGCCAACGTCCTGACTTTC

D: NA
size: NA
J: TRBJ1-5
V: TRBV15
CDR3: CATSRSGGTNQPQHF
DNA: TGTGCCACCAGCAGGTCCGGGGGGACCAATCAGCCCCAGCATTTT

D: NA
size: NA
J: TRBJ1-1
V: TRBV28
CDR3: CASRRGGTNTEAFF
DNA: TGTGCCAGCAGACGAGGGGGGACGAACACTGAAGCTTTCTTT

D: TRBD1
size: NA
J: TRBJ2-7
V: TRBV27
CDR3: CASSLGPGQASYEQYF
DNA: TGTGCCAGCAGTTTAGGCCCCGGACAGGCCTCCTACGAGCAGTACTTC

D: NA
size: NA
J: TRBJ1-1
V: TRBV19
CDR3: CAIQAANTEAFF
DNA: TGTGCCATCCAGGCGGCGAACACTGAAGCTTTCTTT

D: NA
size: NA
J: TRBJ1-4
V: TRBV6-1
CDR3: CASTRSRARNEKLFF
DNA: TGTGCCAGCACCCGTTCCCGGGCCAGAAATGAAAAACTGTTTTTT

D: NA
size: NA
J: TRBJ1-1
V: TRBV5-1
CDR3: CASSLDSGEVSEAFF
DNA: TGCGCCAGCAGCTTGGATTCGGGGGAGGTATCTGAAGCTTTCTTT

D: TRBD1
size: few
J: TRBJ1-6
V: TRBV6-1
CDR3: CASSPDRGRNSPLHF
DNA: TGTGCCAGCAGCCCCGACAGGGGGCGGAATTCACCCCTCCACTTT

D: NA
size: NA
J: TRBJ2-1
V: TRBV29-1
CDR3: CSVEQRKGNEQFF
DNA: TGCAGCGTTGAACAAAGGAAGGGCAATGAGCAGTTCTTC

D: TRBD2
size: once
J: TRBJ2-1
V: TRBV11-2
CDR3: CASSSREGGQQFF
DNA: TGTGCCAGCAGCTCCCGGGAGGGGGGACAGCAGTTCTTC

D: NA
size: NA
J: TRBJ1-5
V: TRBV2
CDR3: CASKIQGNQPQHF
DNA: TGTGCCAGCAAGATCCAGGGTAATCAGCCCCAGCATTTT

D: TRBD2
size: NA
J: TRBJ2-7
V: TRBV6-6
CDR3: CASSYGEGEQYF
DNA: TGTGCCAGCAGTTACGGGGAGGGCGAGCAGTACTTC

D: NA
size: NA
J: TRBJ1-1
V: TRBV7-2
CDR3: CASSLRGRDTEAFF
DNA: TGTGCCAGCAGCTTAAGGGGGAGGGACACTGAAGCTTTCTTT

D: TRBD1
size: NA
J: TRBJ1-1
V: TRBV5-6
CDR3: CASSPGTGYTEAFF
DNA: TGTGCCAGCAGCCCCGGGACAGGGTACACTGAAGCTTTCTTT

D: NA
size: once
J: TRBJ1-1
V: TRBV28
CDR3: CASSLPRSGESEAFF
DNA: TGTGCCAGCAGTTTACCTCGGTCGGGTGAGTCTGAAGCTTTCTTT

D: TRBD2
size: once
J: TRBJ2-2
V: TRBV27
CDR3: CASSHKLADHTGELFF
DNA: TGTGCCAGCAGTCATAAGCTAGCGGATCACACCGGGGAGCTGTTTTTT

D: TRBD2
size: NA
J: TRBJ2-7
V: TRBV11-2
CDR3: CASSLVTGGTYEQYF
DNA: TGTGCCAGCAGCTTAGTGACGGGGGGTACCTACGAGCAGTACTTC

D: TRBD2
size: NA
J: TRBJ2-2
V: TRBV19
CDR3: CASSPGLGDTGELFF
DNA: TGTGCCAGTAGTCCGGGACTAGGGGACACCGGGGAGCTGTTTTTT

D: NA
size: NA
J: TRBJ1-2
V: TRBV28
CDR3: CASSFSPGLMSYGYTF
DNA: TGTGCCAGCAGTTTTTCACCAGGGTTGATGAGCTATGGCTACACCTTC

D: TRBD1
size: NA
J: TRBJ1-1
V: TRBV5-4
CDR3: CASSRDRAGAEAFF
DNA: TGTGCCAGCAGCAGGGACAGGGCTGGGGCTGAAGCTTTCTTT

D: NA
size: NA
J: TRBJ2-3
V: TRBV9
CDR3: CASSQGAGRWVDTQYF
DNA: TGTGCCAGCAGCCAAGGTGCGGGGCGATGGGTGGATACGCAGTATTTT

D: TRBD2
size: NA
J: TRBJ2-3
V: TRBV15
CDR3: CATSRDTSGGTTDTQYF
DNA: TGTGCCACCAGCAGAGATACTAGCGGGGGGACTACAGATACGCAGTATTTT

D: TRBD2
size: NA
J: TRBJ2-3
V: TRBV9
CDR3: CASSEGLAGGLITDTQYF
DNA: TGTGCCAGCAGCGAGGGACTAGCGGGGGGCCTCATCACAGATACGCAGTATTTT